This T cell receptor (beta chain) emerged from a study of blood T cell repertoires in COVID-19. Study summary: Italy, Spain and the United States were the sources of the convalescent and acute COVID-19 samples. PBMCs, B-cell-depleted T cells, or T cells provided the cDNA or gDNA that made up the material.

Original handling: Nucleated cell number was recorded as an estimate derived from reference gene primer amplification. Sequencing was performed with immunoSEQ multiplex PCR; in TCRdb, only in-frame clones are kept and a portion is missing. V and J calls and clone size are those listed in that table; D and trimming were worked out from the DNA. The table has some 220,000 clones, around 80% seen once. This clone has more than one count but fewer than ten. The sample holds other DNA sequences that translate to the same CDR3. The V end lost 0 bases, the J end lost 1 base, and 7 bases lay between the germline ends. The germline V gene encodes CDR1 MNHEY and CDR2 SVGAGI. The CDR3 spans 14 residues.

The chain is built from TRBV6-5 and TRBJ2-7; no reliable D call. The sequence came from a human donor in a cohort sampled during active COVID-19. Sample: peripheral blood. CDR3 bases: TGTGCCAGCAGTTACTCGCCGGTTTCCTACGAGCAGTACTTC. It yields the protein CASSYSPVSYEQYF.